This note documents a single T cell receptor beta chain sequence. This sample is drawn from a study of blood T cell repertoires in COVID-19. Across the study: Acute and convalescent COVID-19 samples came from the United States, Italy and Spain.

Sequencing was performed with immunoSEQ multiplex PCR; in TCRdb, only in-frame clones are kept and a portion is missing. This table holds roughly 170,000 clones, 81% found once. V was trimmed by 7 bases and J by 3 bases, leaving 20 bases between them. The CDR3 totals 15 residues. Germline V gene data show CDR1 as GTSNPN and CDR2 as SVGIG (reference sequence). Individuals drawn from 20 to 30 US areas were roughly 18 to 100 years old. Sequenced sample: PBMCs or T cells enriched from blood (not recorded which). This receptor was obtained from a middle-aged woman with acute COVID-19. V and J are TRBV30 and TRBJ2-3; tentatively, D is TRBD2 (5 bases). Here the CDR3 reads CAYSALGRTTDTQYF. CDR3 bases: TGTGCCTACTCCGCTTTAGGGAGAACGACAGATACGCAGTATTTT.